Each of the 21 T cell receptor beta chains below was sequenced from the same sample in a study of OX40 agonist ivuxolimab in advanced cancers. Repertoires were generated with immunoSEQ multiplex PCR, while TCRdb's copy carries only in-frame clones and drops some. The sample includes nearly 80,000 clones, around 85% of them seen just once. The sample was CD4+ or CD8+ T cells sorted from blood, taken in a trial of the OX40 agonist ivuxolimab. These receptor sequences come from an adult with an advanced solid tumor such as melanoma, head and neck, liver or kidney cancer.

The chain couples TRBV5-1 to TRBJ1-1; the D is unclear. CDR3 length equals 13 residues. Germline V CDR1 and CDR2: SGHRS, YFSETQ. V was shortened by 0 bases and J by 4 bases, with 7 bases between the two germline ends. CDR3: CASSLVLTTEAFF. The CDR3 bases are TGCGCCAGCAGCTTGGTGCTAACCACTGAAGCTTTCTTT.

This chain links TRBV5-1 with TRBJ2-1; D tentatively reads TRBD1 or TRBD2 (6 bases each). Germline loops: CDR1 SGHRS, CDR2 YFSETQ. The CDR3 spans 13 residues. Trimming took 6 bases from V and 1 from J, leaving 8 bases between them. The CDR3 nucleotides read TGCGCCAGCACGGGGGCTTCCTACAATGAGCAGTTCTTC. It translates to CASTGASYNEQFF.

The chain links TRBV7-2 to TRBJ2-1, with D possibly TRBD1 on 6 matching bases. The CDR3 consists of 13 residues. V gave up 2 bases and J gave up 6 bases, with 8 bases separating them. Germline lookup yields CDR1 SGHTA and CDR2 FQGNSA. CDR3 DNA sequence: TGTGCCAGCAGCTTACACAGGGCCAATGAGCAGTTCTTC. Amino acids: CASSLHRANEQFF.

V usage is TRBV5-5 and J usage is TRBJ2-2; tentatively, D is TRBD2 (6 bases). Per the germline V gene, CDR1 is SGHKS and CDR2 is YYEKEE (reference sequence). Deletions cut 4 bases from V and 4 bases from J, with 17 bases between. The CDR3 contains 16 residues. The CDR3, as DNA: TGTGCCAGCAGCCGGACGGGAGTGCAGGTCACCGGGGAGCTGTTTTTT. Translated, it gives CASSRTGVQVTGELFF.

The V gene is TRBV28, the J gene TRBJ2-1, with 9 bases lining up with TRBD1. Germline CDR1 MDHEN, CDR2 SYDVKM. The CDR3 is 15 residues long. The ends lost 6 bases at V and 3 bases at J; junction bases unmatched: 6. CDR3 in amino acids: CASRDGTGFYNEQFF. CDR3 coding DNA: TGTGCCAGCAGGGACGGGACAGGGTTCTACAATGAGCAGTTCTTC.

This chain uses TRBV28 with TRBJ2-6, with D unresolved. Deletions cut 5 bases from V and 1 base from J, with 18 bases between. The CDR3 runs to 18 residues. Germline V gene lookup returns CDR1 MDHEN and CDR2 SYDVKM. The DNA of the CDR3 is TGTGCCAGCAGTGGAGTACGGGCCATAGCATCTGGGGCCAACGTCCTGACTTTC. Protein: CASSGVRAIASGANVLTF.

The CDR3 reads CASSLASGSGELFF. CDR3 in DNA: TGCGCCAGCAGCTTGGCTAGCGGGAGCGGGGAGCTGTTTTTT. This rearrangement joins TRBV5-1 to TRBJ2-2, with 10 bases aligning to TRBD2. Germline V gene lookup returns CDR1 SGHRS and CDR2 YFSETQ. The CDR3 runs 14 residues. With V trimmed by 0 bases and J by 7 bases, 0 bases remained unmatched.

The chain uses TRBV4-1 and TRBJ1-2; a weak D match, TRBD1 (6 bases). With 4 bases removed from V and 4 bases from J, the gap between germline ends came to 19 bases. This CDR3 region has 16 residues. The germline V gene has CDR1 MGHRA and CDR2 YSYEKL. This CDR3 is CASSPFMGPGAYGYTF. The CDR3 DNA is TGCGCCAGCAGCCCCTTCATGGGGCCAGGGGCCTATGGCTACACCTTC.

The chain recombines TRBV7-2 with TRBJ2-7; D possibly corresponds to TRBD2 (6 bases). With 0 bases removed from V and 3 bases from J, the gap between germline ends came to 12 bases. The CDR3 spans 15 residues. The germline CDR1 and CDR2 sequences are SGHTA and FQGNSA. CDR3: CASSLASGPLYEQYF. DNA of the CDR3: TGTGCCAGCAGCTTAGCCAGCGGGCCTCTCTACGAGCAGTACTTC.

The chain recombines TRBV11-3 with TRBJ1-1, with unresolved D. CDR3 length: 13 residues. CDR1 is SGHNT and CDR2 is YENEEA in the germline V gene. Trimming shortened V by 5 bases and J by 2 bases, and 9 bases separated the two germline ends. CDR3 residues: CASSLRPNTEAFF. The CDR3 DNA follows: TGTGCCAGCAGCCTCCGGCCCAACACTGAAGCTTTCTTT.

The chain carries TRBV5-1 and TRBJ2-6, with 8 bases identical to TRBD1. This CDR3 is 18 amino acids long. Trimming removed 3 bases from V and 2 bases from J; junction bases left unmatched: 10. Germline V CDR1 and CDR2: SGHRS, YFSETQ. CDR3 region: CASSSKLARGPGANVLTF. As DNA, the CDR3 is TGCGCCAGCAGCTCAAAACTCGCCAGGGGGCCTGGGGCCAACGTCCTGACTTTC.

The chain joins TRBV9 to TRBJ1-3, with a weak D call TRBD1 (6 bases). Per the germline V gene, CDR1 is SGDLS and CDR2 is YYNGEE. The CDR3 is 14 residues long. The V end was cut by 3 bases, the J end by 4 bases, with 11 bases between. CDR3 protein: CASSGTVAGNTIYF. The CDR3 DNA follows: TGTGCCAGCAGCGGGACAGTTGCCGGAAACACCATATATTTT.

The rearrangement uses TRBV7-2 and TRBJ1-1; D is unresolved. Germline V CDR1 and CDR2: SGHTA, FQGNSA. The CDR3 runs to 14 residues. V lost 3 bases and J 0 bases, leaving 8 bases between the germline ends. CDR3 in amino acids: CASSLEAMNTEAFF. The CDR3 DNA sequence: TGTGCCAGCAGCTTGGAGGCCATGAACACTGAAGCTTTCTTT.

The chain carries TRBV6-1 and TRBJ2-5, with D tentatively TRBD1 (5 bases). The CDR3 is 12 residues long. V lost 2 bases to trimming and J lost 4 bases, with 5 bases between them. Germline CDR1 and CDR2: MNHNS and SASEGT. CDR3 coding DNA: TGTGCCAGCAGTGAACAGGGAGAGACCCAGTACTTC. It translates to CASSEQGETQYF.

This chain joins TRBV5-8 and TRBJ2-5; TRBD2 aligns across 11 bases. In germline, CDR1 is SGHTS, CDR2 YDEGEE. V dropped 3 bases and J dropped 5; count of bases not matched to a gene: 9. CDR3 length: 16 residues. The CDR3: CASSSILAGEYETQYF. The CDR3 coding sequence is TGTGCCAGCAGCTCGATACTAGCGGGAGAGTATGAGACCCAGTACTTC.

As DNA, the CDR3 is TGTGCCAGCAGCTTAGAGGGGAGGGTAGATACGCAGTATTTT. Protein sequence: CASSLEGRVDTQYF. The V gene is TRBV11-2, the J gene TRBJ2-3; 7 positions match TRBD2. The CDR3 is made up of 14 amino acids. V lost 0 bases to trimming and J lost 5 bases; unmatched junction nucleotides: 2. Germline V gene data show CDR1 as SGHAT and CDR2 as FQNNGV. Combining the CDR3 with reference TRBV11-2 and TRBJ2-3 gives the whole variable domain EAGVAQSPRYKIIEKRQSVAFWCNPISGHATLYWYQQILGQGPKLLIQFQNNGVVDDSQLPKDRFSAERLKGVDSTLKIQPAKLEDSAVYLCASSLEGRVDTQYFGPGTRLTVL.

This sequence joins TRBV6-1 and TRBJ1-1; the D is unclear. The germline V and J ends were trimmed by 8 bases and 0 bases, with 16 bases remaining between them. The CDR3 spans 15 residues. From germline, CDR1 is MNHNS and CDR2 SASEGT. The CDR3 DNA sequence: TGTGCCAGCTTGGAGGGCCCATTTATGAACACTGAAGCTTTCTTT. This gives the protein CASLEGPFMNTEAFF.

This clone was picked up a small number of times. The genes are TRBV30 and TRBJ2-5; D possibly corresponds to TRBD1 (5 bases). CDR1 GTSNPN and CDR2 SVGIG come from the germline V gene (reference sequence). V was pared by 5 bases and J by 1 base, with 20 bases between. This CDR3 comprises 16 residues. The CDR3 region has the DNA TGTGCCTGGGCCCCTGGGATTGGGGCGCCCCAAGAGACCCAGTACTTC. As protein: CAWAPGIGAPQETQYF.

The chain joins TRBV5-4 to TRBJ2-7; 9 positions match TRBD1. J gave up 3 bases and V 2 bases, and 6 bases lay outside the gene matches. The V gene's germline CDR1 is SGHNT and CDR2 YYREEE (reference sequence). The CDR3 is made up of 15 amino acids. CDR3 sequence (DNA): TGTGCCAGCAGCTTTGGCGGACAGGGGCTCTACGAGCAGTACTTC. It codes for CASSFGGQGLYEQYF.

The chain is built from TRBV7-2 and TRBJ2-7; no definite D call. V gave up 5 bases and J gave up 3 bases, with 14 bases separating them. The V gene's germline CDR1 is SGHTA and CDR2 FQGNSA. The CDR3 is made up of 14 amino acids. The CDR3 coding sequence is TGTGCCAGCAGCCTTGGCCTCACCAACTACGAGCAGTACTTC. Residues: CASSLGLTNYEQYF.

This chain uses TRBV14 with TRBJ2-1; D is possibly TRBD2 (6 bases). The V and J ends lost 6 bases and 7 bases respectively, with 19 bases between them. Germline CDR1 SGHDN, CDR2 FVKESK. The CDR3 is 15 residues long. The CDR3 DNA is TGTGCCAGCAGTCCTTTCGGGAGAAACCTTAATGAGCAGTTCTTC. It is translated as CASSPFGRNLNEQFF. Variable domain in full (rest from reference TRBV14 and TRBJ2-1): EAGVTQFPSHSVIEKGQTVTLRCDPISGHDNLYWYRRVMGKEIKFLLHFVKESKQDESGMPNNRFLAERTGGTYSTLKVQPAELEDSGVYFCASSPFGRNLNEQFFGPGTRLTVL.